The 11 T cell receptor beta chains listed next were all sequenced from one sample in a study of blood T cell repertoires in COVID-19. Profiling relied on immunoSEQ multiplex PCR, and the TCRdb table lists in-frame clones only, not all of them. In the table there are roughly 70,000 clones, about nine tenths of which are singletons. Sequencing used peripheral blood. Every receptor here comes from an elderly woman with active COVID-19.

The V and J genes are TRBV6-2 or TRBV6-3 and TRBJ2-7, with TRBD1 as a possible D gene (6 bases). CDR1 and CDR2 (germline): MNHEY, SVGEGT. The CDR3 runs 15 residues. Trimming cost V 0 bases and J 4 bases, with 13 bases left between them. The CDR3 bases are TGTGCCAGCAGTTACTCATCACAGGGAGAATACGAGCAGTACTTC. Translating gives CASSYSSQGEYEQYF.

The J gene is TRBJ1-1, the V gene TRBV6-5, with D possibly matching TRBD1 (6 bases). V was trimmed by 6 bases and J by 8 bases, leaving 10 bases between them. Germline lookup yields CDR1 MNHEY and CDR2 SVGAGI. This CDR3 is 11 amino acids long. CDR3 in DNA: TGTGCCAGCAGACGGGACAACGAAGCTTTCTTT. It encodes CASRRDNEAFF.

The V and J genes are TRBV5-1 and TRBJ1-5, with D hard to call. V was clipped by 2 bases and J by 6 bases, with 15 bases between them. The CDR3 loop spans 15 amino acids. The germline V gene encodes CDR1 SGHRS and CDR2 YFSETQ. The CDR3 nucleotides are TGCGCCAGCAGCTTAGAGGGCGGGATGGCTCAGCCCCAGCATTTT. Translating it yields CASSLEGGMAQPQHF.

The CDR3 DNA follows: TGTGCCAGCATAAAGCGGGTCATAAGCGATGAGCAGTTCTTC. It specifies CASIKRVISDEQFF. The chain carries TRBV6-7 and TRBJ2-1, with a tentative D call TRBD2 (6 bases). TRBV6-7 is given ORF status, its function remaining uncertain. CDR3 length: 14 residues. Trimming removed 7 bases at V and 8 bases at J, with 18 bases between.

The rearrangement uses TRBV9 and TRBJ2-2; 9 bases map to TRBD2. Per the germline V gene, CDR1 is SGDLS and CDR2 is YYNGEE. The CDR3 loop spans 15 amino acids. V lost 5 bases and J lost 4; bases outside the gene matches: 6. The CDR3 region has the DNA TGTGCCAGCAGTATGGGGACTAGCCCCACCGGGGAGCTGTTTTTT. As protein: CASSMGTSPTGELFF. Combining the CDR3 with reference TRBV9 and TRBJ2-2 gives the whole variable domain DSGVTQTPKHLITATGQRVTLRCSPRSGDLSVYWYQQSLDQGLQFLIQYYNGEERAKGNILERFSAQQFPDLHSELNLSSLELGDSALYFCASSMGTSPTGELFFGEGSRLTVL.

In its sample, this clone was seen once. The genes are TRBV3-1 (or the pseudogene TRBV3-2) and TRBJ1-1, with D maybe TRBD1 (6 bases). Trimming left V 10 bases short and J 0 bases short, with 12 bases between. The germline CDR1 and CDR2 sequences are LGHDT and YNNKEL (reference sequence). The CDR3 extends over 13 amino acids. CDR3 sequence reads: CATTGKMNTEAFF. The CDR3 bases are TGTGCCACCACAGGGAAGATGAACACTGAAGCTTTCTTT.

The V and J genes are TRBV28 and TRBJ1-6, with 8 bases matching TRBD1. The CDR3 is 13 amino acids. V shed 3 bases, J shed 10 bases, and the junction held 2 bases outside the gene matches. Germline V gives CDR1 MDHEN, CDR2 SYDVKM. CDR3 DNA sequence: TGTGCCAGCAGTTTTGCAGGGGGCTCACCCCTCCACTTT. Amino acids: CASSFAGGSPLHF.

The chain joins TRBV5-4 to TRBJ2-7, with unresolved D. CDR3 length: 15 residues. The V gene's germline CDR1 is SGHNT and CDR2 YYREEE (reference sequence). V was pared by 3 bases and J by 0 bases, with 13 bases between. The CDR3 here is CASSSGGPFSYEQYF. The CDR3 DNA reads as TGTGCCAGCAGCTCCGGTGGGCCGTTCTCCTACGAGCAGTACTTC.

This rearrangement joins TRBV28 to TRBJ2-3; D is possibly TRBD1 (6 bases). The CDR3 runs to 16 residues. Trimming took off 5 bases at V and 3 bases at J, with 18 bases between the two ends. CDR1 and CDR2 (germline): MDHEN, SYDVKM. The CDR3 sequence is CASSPLRGGDTDTQYF. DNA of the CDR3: TGTGCCAGCAGTCCTCTCAGAGGGGGAGATACAGATACGCAGTATTTT.

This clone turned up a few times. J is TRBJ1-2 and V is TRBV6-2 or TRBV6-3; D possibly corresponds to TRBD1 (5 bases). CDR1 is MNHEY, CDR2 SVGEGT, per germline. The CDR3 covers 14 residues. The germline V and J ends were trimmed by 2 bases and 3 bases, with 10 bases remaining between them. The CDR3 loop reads CASSYDDRDYGYTF. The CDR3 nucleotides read TGTGCCAGCAGTTACGACGACAGAGACTATGGCTACACCTTC.

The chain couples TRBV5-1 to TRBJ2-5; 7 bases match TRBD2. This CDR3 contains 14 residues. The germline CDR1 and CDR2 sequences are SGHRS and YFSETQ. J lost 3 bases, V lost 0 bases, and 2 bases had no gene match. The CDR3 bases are TGCGCCAGCAGCTTGGCCGGGACTAAAGAGACCCAGTACTTC. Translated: CASSLAGTKETQYF.